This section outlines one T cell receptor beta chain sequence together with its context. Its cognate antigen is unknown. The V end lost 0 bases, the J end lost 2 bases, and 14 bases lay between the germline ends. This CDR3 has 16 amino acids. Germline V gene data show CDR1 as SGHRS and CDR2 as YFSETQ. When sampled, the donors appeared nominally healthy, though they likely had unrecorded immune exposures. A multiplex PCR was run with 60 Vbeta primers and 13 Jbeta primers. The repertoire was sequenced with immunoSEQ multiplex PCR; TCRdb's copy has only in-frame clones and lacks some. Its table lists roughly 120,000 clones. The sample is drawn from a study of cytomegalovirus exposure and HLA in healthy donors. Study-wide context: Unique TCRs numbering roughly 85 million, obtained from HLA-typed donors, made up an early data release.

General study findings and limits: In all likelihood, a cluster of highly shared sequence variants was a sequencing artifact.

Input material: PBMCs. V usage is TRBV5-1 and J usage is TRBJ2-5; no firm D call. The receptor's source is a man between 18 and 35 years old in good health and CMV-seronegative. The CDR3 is CASSLVINVGQETQYF. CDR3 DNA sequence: TGCGCCAGCAGCTTGGTAATCAACGTCGGGCAAGAGACCCAGTACTTC.